Listed below are T cell receptor beta chains from one sample, sequenced in a study of blood T cell repertoires in COVID-19. Sequencing used immunoSEQ multiplex PCR; TCRdb keeps in-frame clones, though not all of them. This sample has 300,000 to 450,000 clones; roughly 85% occur once, and the top ten carry more than 3%. Sequencing was carried out using peripheral blood. The source of these receptors is a woman aged 18 to 35 with acute or convalescent COVID-19. Each CDR3 is given with its conserved first and last residue. A D gene is named only where the DNA matches it firmly. Not all rows give a size; the values are once, few, many and, for expanded clones, a class.

j_gene: TRBJ1-1
abundance: few
d_gene: -
v_gene: TRBV5-1
CDR3nt: TGCGCCAGCAGCTCCCACGGAGGAGAAGCTTTCTTT
CDR3aa: CASSSHGGEAFF

j_gene: TRBJ2-7
abundance: -
d_gene: -
v_gene: TRBV4-2
CDR3nt: TGTGCCAGCAGCCATCTTGTCAACAGGGACTCCTACGAGCAGTACTTC
CDR3aa: CASSHLVNRDSYEQYF

j_gene: TRBJ2-7
abundance: -
d_gene: -
v_gene: TRBV7-9
CDR3nt: TGTGCCAGCAGCTTAGCGCTTTCAGGACACCCCTACGAGCAGTACTTC
CDR3aa: CASSLALSGHPYEQYF

j_gene: TRBJ2-7
abundance: -
d_gene: TRBD1
v_gene: TRBV9
CDR3nt: TGTGCCAGCAGCCCCCAAACAGGGGGCGAGCAGTACTTC
CDR3aa: CASSPQTGGEQYF

j_gene: TRBJ2-6
abundance: -
d_gene: -
v_gene: TRBV28
CDR3nt: TGTGCCAGCACCGCGGTGCTTTCTGGGGCCAACGTCCTGACTTTC
CDR3aa: CASTAVLSGANVLTF

j_gene: TRBJ2-7
abundance: -
d_gene: -
v_gene: TRBV19
CDR3nt: TGTGCCAGTAGACAGGGCCCGTCCTACGAGCAGTACTTC
CDR3aa: CASRQGPSYEQYF

j_gene: TRBJ1-1
abundance: -
d_gene: TRBD1
v_gene: TRBV9
CDR3nt: TGTGCCAGCAGGCGGGATGAGGCAGGGGGCGTGAACACTGAAGCTTTCTTT
CDR3aa: CASRRDEAGGVNTEAFF

j_gene: TRBJ2-3
abundance: -
d_gene: TRBD2
v_gene: TRBV11-2
CDR3nt: TGTGCCAGCACCTCGCTAGCGGTTAGCACAGATACGCAGTATTTT
CDR3aa: CASTSLAVSTDTQYF

j_gene: TRBJ2-2
abundance: -
d_gene: TRBD1
v_gene: TRBV5-4
CDR3nt: TGTGCCAGCAGCGCAGGGACAGGGCGGTCAAGCACCGGGGAGCTGTTTTTT
CDR3aa: CASSAGTGRSSTGELFF

j_gene: TRBJ1-5
abundance: -
d_gene: -
v_gene: TRBV24-1
CDR3nt: TGTGCCACCAGGGCGACAGTGGGTCAGCCCCAGCATTTT
CDR3aa: CATRATVGQPQHF

j_gene: TRBJ2-1
abundance: -
d_gene: TRBD2
v_gene: TRBV19
CDR3nt: TGTGCCAGTAGTATAGCAAGCGGGAGGCGGGATGAGCAGTTCTTC
CDR3aa: CASSIASGRRDEQFF

j_gene: TRBJ1-5
abundance: many
d_gene: TRBD1
v_gene: TRBV6-6
CDR3nt: TGTGCCAGCAGTTACGGGACAGGGAATCAGCCCCAGCATTTT
CDR3aa: CASSYGTGNQPQHF

j_gene: TRBJ1-4
abundance: once
d_gene: -
v_gene: TRBV5-5
CDR3nt: TGTGCCAGCAGTTTGGCACTACAGGCCCAGGAAAAACTGTTTTTT
CDR3aa: CASSLALQAQEKLFF

j_gene: TRBJ1-5
abundance: -
d_gene: -
v_gene: TRBV19
CDR3nt: TGTGCCAGTAGTATAATGGACGGGGGACAGCCCCAGCATTTT
CDR3aa: CASSIMDGGQPQHF

j_gene: TRBJ2-5
abundance: few
d_gene: TRBD1
v_gene: TRBV28
CDR3nt: TGTGCCAGCAACTTTGAAACCCGGGACAGGGGAGGAGAGACCCAGTACTTC
CDR3aa: CASNFETRDRGGETQYF

j_gene: TRBJ1-1
abundance: -
d_gene: -
v_gene: TRBV7-9
CDR3nt: TGTGCCAGCAGCTTAGTCCTAGGCGGGACGGATGAAGCTTTCTTT
CDR3aa: CASSLVLGGTDEAFF

j_gene: TRBJ1-5
abundance: -
d_gene: -
v_gene: TRBV4-1
CDR3nt: TGCGCCAGCAGCCCACAGACAGGAGCTTATCAGCCCCAGCATTTT
CDR3aa: CASSPQTGAYQPQHF

j_gene: TRBJ1-2
abundance: -
d_gene: TRBD1
v_gene: TRBV28
CDR3nt: TGTGCCAGCAGAGCCGCCGGGACAGGGGGCGGAGGTGGCTACACCTTC
CDR3aa: CASRAAGTGGGGGYTF

j_gene: TRBJ2-5
abundance: -
d_gene: TRBD1
v_gene: TRBV11-2
CDR3nt: TGTGCCAGCAGCCTCAGGGGGCCCCAAGGGATCCAAGAGACCCAGTACTTC
CDR3aa: CASSLRGPQGIQETQYF

j_gene: TRBJ1-2
abundance: -
d_gene: -
v_gene: TRBV19
CDR3nt: TGTGCCAGTAGCTCGGGGAGAATTTACGGCTACACCTTC
CDR3aa: CASSSGRIYGYTF

j_gene: TRBJ1-5
abundance: few
d_gene: -
v_gene: TRBV5-6
CDR3nt: TGTGCCAGCAGCTTGGGACAGAAAAATCAGCCCCAGCATTTT
CDR3aa: CASSLGQKNQPQHF

j_gene: TRBJ2-7
abundance: -
d_gene: TRBD1
v_gene: TRBV25-1
CDR3nt: TGTGCCAGCAGTGAGGGCGGACAGGGGAGGTACGAGCAGTACTTC
CDR3aa: CASSEGGQGRYEQYF

j_gene: TRBJ1-2
abundance: -
d_gene: -
v_gene: TRBV27
CDR3nt: TGTGCCAGCAGTTTATCGGCGGGGGCGGTTGGCTACACCTTC
CDR3aa: CASSLSAGAVGYTF

j_gene: TRBJ1-1
abundance: -
d_gene: -
v_gene: TRBV19
CDR3nt: TGTGCCAGTCGCCCGGCCGGGGGAAACACTGAAGCTTTCTTT
CDR3aa: CASRPAGGNTEAFF

j_gene: TRBJ1-1
abundance: -
d_gene: -
v_gene: TRBV18
CDR3nt: TGTGCCAGCTCCCTCACAGATAACACTGAAGCTTTCTTT
CDR3aa: CASSLTDNTEAFF

j_gene: TRBJ1-1
abundance: once
d_gene: -
v_gene: TRBV28
CDR3nt: TGTGCCAGCAGTTTCTTATCTGAAGCTTTCTTT
CDR3aa: CASSFLSEAFF

j_gene: TRBJ2-3
abundance: few
d_gene: TRBD2
v_gene: TRBV7-6
CDR3nt: TGTGCCAGCAGCCCGGGACTAGCGGGAGGTACAGATACGCAGTATTTT
CDR3aa: CASSPGLAGGTDTQYF

j_gene: TRBJ2-1
abundance: -
d_gene: TRBD2
v_gene: TRBV3-1/TRBV3-2
CDR3nt: TGTGCCAGCAGCCTCATTAGCGGGGGGGCGGACTACAATGAGCAGTTCTTC
CDR3aa: CASSLISGGADYNEQFF

j_gene: TRBJ2-4
abundance: -
d_gene: -
v_gene: TRBV5-1
CDR3nt: TGCGCCAGCAGCCCGGCGGCGGGGTCGATCAAAAACATTCAGTACTTC
CDR3aa: CASSPAAGSIKNIQYF

j_gene: TRBJ1-1
abundance: -
d_gene: -
v_gene: TRBV6-5
CDR3nt: TGTGCCAGCACCGAAACTCTGAACACTGAAGCTTTCTTT
CDR3aa: CASTETLNTEAFF

j_gene: TRBJ1-6
abundance: -
d_gene: TRBD1
v_gene: TRBV27
CDR3nt: TGTGCCAGCAGTCCCGGGACAGGGGAATCACCCCTCCACTTT
CDR3aa: CASSPGTGESPLHF

j_gene: TRBJ2-7
abundance: -
d_gene: -
v_gene: TRBV29-1
CDR3nt: TGCAGCGTTGGCAGGGGTTTGACGAACGAGCAGTACTTC
CDR3aa: CSVGRGLTNEQYF

j_gene: TRBJ2-6
abundance: -
d_gene: -
v_gene: TRBV9
CDR3nt: TGTGCCAGCAGCGTAGGCGTCTTCGGAGGGGAGGCTGGGGCCAACGTCCTGACTTTC
CDR3aa: CASSVGVFGGEAGANVLTF

j_gene: TRBJ1-2
abundance: -
d_gene: -
v_gene: TRBV7-9
CDR3nt: TGTGCCAGCAGCCCTAGCAAACCTTATCCTGGCTACACCTTC
CDR3aa: CASSPSKPYPGYTF

j_gene: TRBJ1-1
abundance: -
d_gene: -
v_gene: TRBV7-8
CDR3nt: TGTGCCAGCAGCCCAGGAGGGGGGGGGAACACTGAAGCTTTCTTT
CDR3aa: CASSPGGGGNTEAFF

j_gene: TRBJ2-5
abundance: -
d_gene: -
v_gene: TRBV20-1
CDR3nt: TGCAGTGCAGCGCTTCAAGAGACCCAGTACTTC
CDR3aa: CSAALQETQYF

j_gene: TRBJ1-6
abundance: -
d_gene: TRBD1
v_gene: TRBV9
CDR3nt: TGTGCCAGCAGCCCTCGCCCGGGACAGGGTACTTCACCCCTCCACTTT
CDR3aa: CASSPRPGQGTSPLHF

j_gene: TRBJ2-3
abundance: -
d_gene: TRBD1
v_gene: TRBV9
CDR3nt: TGTGCCAGCAGCGGGACACAGGGGGCCGGCACAGATACGCAGTATTTT
CDR3aa: CASSGTQGAGTDTQYF

j_gene: TRBJ2-5
abundance: -
d_gene: TRBD1
v_gene: TRBV6-5
CDR3nt: TGTGCCAGCAGCCCGGGACAGGGGATGGAGACCCAGTACTTC
CDR3aa: CASSPGQGMETQYF

j_gene: TRBJ1-2
abundance: -
d_gene: -
v_gene: TRBV6-6
CDR3nt: TGTGCCAGCAGTTACGATTCCAAACAGACCTATGGCTACACCTTC
CDR3aa: CASSYDSKQTYGYTF

j_gene: TRBJ2-7
abundance: -
d_gene: -
v_gene: TRBV4-1
CDR3nt: TGCGCCAGCAGCCGAGACCTCCCCTACGAGCAGTACTTC
CDR3aa: CASSRDLPYEQYF

j_gene: TRBJ1-1
abundance: -
d_gene: -
v_gene: TRBV2
CDR3nt: TGTGCCAGCAGTGATAAGAACACTGAAGCTTTCTTT
CDR3aa: CASSDKNTEAFF

j_gene: TRBJ2-4
abundance: -
d_gene: -
v_gene: TRBV19
CDR3nt: TGTGCCAGTAGTTTCAGGAATGGCAAAAACATTCAGTACTTC
CDR3aa: CASSFRNGKNIQYF

j_gene: TRBJ1-2
abundance: -
d_gene: TRBD1
v_gene: TRBV28
CDR3nt: TGTGCCAGCAGTCCTCTGCGGGACAGGGGGAGATACGGCTACACCTTC
CDR3aa: CASSPLRDRGRYGYTF